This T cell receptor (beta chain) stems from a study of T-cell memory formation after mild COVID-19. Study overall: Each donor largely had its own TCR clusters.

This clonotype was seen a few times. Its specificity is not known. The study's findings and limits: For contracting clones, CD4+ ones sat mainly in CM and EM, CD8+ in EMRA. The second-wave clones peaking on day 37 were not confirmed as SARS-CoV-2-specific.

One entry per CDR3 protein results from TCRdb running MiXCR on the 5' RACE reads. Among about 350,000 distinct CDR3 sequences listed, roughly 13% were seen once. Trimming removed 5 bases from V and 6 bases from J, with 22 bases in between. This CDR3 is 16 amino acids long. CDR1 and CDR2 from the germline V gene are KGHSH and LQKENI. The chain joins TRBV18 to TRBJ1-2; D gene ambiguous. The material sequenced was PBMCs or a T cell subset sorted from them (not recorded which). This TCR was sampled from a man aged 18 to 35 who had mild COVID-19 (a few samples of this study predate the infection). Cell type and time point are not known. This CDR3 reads CASSSIVASTGNGYTF. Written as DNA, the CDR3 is TGTGCCAGCTCATCGATTGTGGCCAGCACGGGTAATGGCTACACCTTC. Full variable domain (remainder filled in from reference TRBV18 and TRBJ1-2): NAGVMQNPRHLVRRRGQEARLRCSPMKGHSHVYWYRQLPEEGLKFMVYLQKENIIDESGMPKERFSAEFPKEGPSILRIQQVVRGDSAAYFCASSSIVASTGNGYTFGSGTRLTVV.